Detailed here is one T cell receptor (beta chain). What it binds is not known. An end of the junction differs from the germline gene, which may be a read error. CDR3 length equals 13 residues. In germline, CDR1 is GTSNPN, CDR2 SVGIG (reference sequence). The sample originates from a study of cytomegalovirus exposure and HLA in healthy donors. Whole-study findings and limits: Several of the most significant clusters appeared linked to common viral pathogens, based on a later analysis.

A multiplex PCR was run with 60 Vbeta primers and 13 Jbeta primers. Data came from immunoSEQ multiplex PCR; TCRdb stores just in-frame clones and leaves some out. The sample lists roughly 93,000 clones; over 65% were seen once. V and J are TRBV30 and TRBJ1-1; D gene unclear. The receptor's source is a male donor in good health and CMV-seronegative. Sequenced material: PBMCs. CDR3 loop: CAWSVRENSEAFF. CDR3 in DNA: TGTGCCTGGAGTGTGAGGGAGAACTCTGAAGCTTTCTTT.